Sequencing of this T cell receptor (beta chain) was carried out in a study of cytomegalovirus exposure and HLA in healthy donors. Overall study: There were tens of millions of unique TCRs (from HLA-typed donors) in an early data release. Findings of the study overall: Most sequenced TCRs were rare (though some public TCRs occurred in many donors). A later analysis, which compared TCR beta chains of equal frequency, found the HLA-associated ones more clonally expanded.

V lost 0 bases to trimming and J lost 9 bases; unmatched junction nucleotides: 7. The CDR3 loop spans 15 amino acids. In germline, CDR1 is MRHNA, CDR2 SNTAGT. This PCR relied on a set of 60 Vbeta primers and 13 Jbeta primers. The repertoire was sequenced with immunoSEQ multiplex PCR; TCRdb's copy has only in-frame clones and lacks some. The profile shows more than 65,000 clones, roughly 79% of them singletons. About this clone itself: The antigen remains undetermined.

The sequence was obtained from a man between 18 and 29 years old in good health and CMV-seropositive. This chain connects TRBV6-4 to TRBJ2-1; the match to TRBD2 covers 8 bases. The sample comprised PBMCs. Here the CDR3 reads CASSDSAGGGSEQFF. For the CDR3, the DNA is TGTGCCAGCAGTGACTCTGCGGGGGGCGGGAGTGAGCAGTTCTTC.